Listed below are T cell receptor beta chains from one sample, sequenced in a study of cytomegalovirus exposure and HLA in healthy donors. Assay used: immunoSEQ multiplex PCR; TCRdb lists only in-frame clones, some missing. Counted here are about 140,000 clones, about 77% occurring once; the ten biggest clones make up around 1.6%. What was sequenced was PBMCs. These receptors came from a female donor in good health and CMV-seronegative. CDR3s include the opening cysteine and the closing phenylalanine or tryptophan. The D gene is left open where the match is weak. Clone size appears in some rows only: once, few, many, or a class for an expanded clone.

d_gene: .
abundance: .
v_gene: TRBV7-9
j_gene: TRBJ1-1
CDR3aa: CASRRGSGNTEAFF
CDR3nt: TGTGCCAGCAGAAGGGGGTCCGGGAACACTGAAGCTTTCTTT

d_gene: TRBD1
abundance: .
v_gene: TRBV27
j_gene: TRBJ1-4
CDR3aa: CASSQGQVMGEKLFF
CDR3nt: TGTGCCAGCAGCCAAGGACAGGTTATGGGTGAAAAACTGTTTTTT

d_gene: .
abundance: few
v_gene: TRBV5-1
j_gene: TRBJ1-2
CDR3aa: CASSALTVANYGYTF
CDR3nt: TGCGCCAGCAGCGCCCTGACAGTAGCTAACTATGGCTACACCTTC

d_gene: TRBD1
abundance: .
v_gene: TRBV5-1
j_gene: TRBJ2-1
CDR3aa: CASSLGQGYYNEQFF
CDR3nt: TGCGCCAGCAGCTTGGGACAGGGATACTACAATGAGCAGTTCTTC

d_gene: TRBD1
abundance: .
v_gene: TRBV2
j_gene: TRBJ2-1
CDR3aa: CASSVGQGLRGNEQFF
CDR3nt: TGTGCCAGCAGTGTTGGACAGGGATTGAGGGGGAATGAGCAGTTCTTC

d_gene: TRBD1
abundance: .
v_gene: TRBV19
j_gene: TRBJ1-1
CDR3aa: CASSGGQGIRRTEAFF
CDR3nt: TGTGCCAGTAGTGGGGGACAGGGGATTCGGCGCACTGAAGCCTTCTTT

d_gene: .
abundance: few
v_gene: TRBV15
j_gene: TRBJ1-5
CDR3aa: CATSRAAGLNQPQHF
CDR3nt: TGTGCCACCAGCAGAGCCGCAGGGTTAAACCAGCCCCAGCATTTT

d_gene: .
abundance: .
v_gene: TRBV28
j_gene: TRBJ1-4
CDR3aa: CASTNREKLFF
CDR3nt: TGTGCCAGCACGAACAGGGAAAAACTGTTTTTT

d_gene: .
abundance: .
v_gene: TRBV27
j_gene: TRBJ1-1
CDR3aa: CASTLSGPDTEAFF
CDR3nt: TGTGCCAGCACCCTATCGGGTCCCGACACTGAAGCTTTCTTT

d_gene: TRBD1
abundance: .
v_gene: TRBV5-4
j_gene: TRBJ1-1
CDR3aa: CASSLRGLDTEAFF
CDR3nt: TGTGCCAGCAGCTTGAGGGGGCTCGACACTGAAGCTTTCTTT

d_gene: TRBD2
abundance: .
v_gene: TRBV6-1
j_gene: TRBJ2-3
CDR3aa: CASTGLLAGADTQYF
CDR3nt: TGTGCCAGCACAGGATTGCTAGCGGGAGCAGATACGCAGTATTTT

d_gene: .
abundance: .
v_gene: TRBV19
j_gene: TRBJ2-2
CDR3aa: CASSIRQGANTGELFF
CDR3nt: TGTGCCAGTAGTATAAGGCAGGGTGCGAACACCGGGGAGCTGTTTTTT

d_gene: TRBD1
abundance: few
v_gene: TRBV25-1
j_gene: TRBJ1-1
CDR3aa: CASSTGDTTEAFF
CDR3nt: TGTGCCAGCAGTACAGGGGATACCACTGAAGCTTTCTTT

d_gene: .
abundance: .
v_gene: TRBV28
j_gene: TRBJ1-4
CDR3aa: CASSLKYEKLFF
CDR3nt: TGTGCCAGCAGTCTAAAGTATGAAAAACTGTTTTTT

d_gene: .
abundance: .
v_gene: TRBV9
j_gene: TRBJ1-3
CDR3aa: CASSIGQLSGNTIYF
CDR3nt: TGTGCCAGCAGCATTGGACAGCTCTCTGGAAACACCATATATTTT

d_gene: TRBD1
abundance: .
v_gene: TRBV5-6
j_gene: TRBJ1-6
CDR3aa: CASSFGQGPGSAYNSPLHF
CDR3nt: TGTGCCAGCAGCTTCGGACAGGGCCCGGGCAGCGCCTATAATTCACCCCTCCACTTT

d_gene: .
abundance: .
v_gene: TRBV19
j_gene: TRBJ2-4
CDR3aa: CASVGGRENIQYF
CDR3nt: TGTGCCAGCGTGGGGGGGCGGGAGAACATTCAGTACTTC

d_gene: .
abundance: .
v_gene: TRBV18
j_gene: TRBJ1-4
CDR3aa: CASSPLTELAKPEKLFF
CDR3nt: TGTGCCAGCTCACCTTTGACAGAGCTGGCGAAACCTGAAAAACTGTTTTTT

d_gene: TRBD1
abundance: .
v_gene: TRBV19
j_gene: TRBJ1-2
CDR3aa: CASSPDREFSGYTF
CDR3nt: TGTGCCAGTAGTCCGGACAGGGAATTCTCTGGCTACACCTTC

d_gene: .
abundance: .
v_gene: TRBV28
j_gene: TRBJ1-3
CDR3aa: CASSSQGPGNTIYF
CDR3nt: TGTGCCAGCAGTTCTCAGGGCCCTGGAAACACCATATATTTT

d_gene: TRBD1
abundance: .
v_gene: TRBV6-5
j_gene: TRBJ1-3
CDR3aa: CASTRGVSGNTIYF
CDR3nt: TGTGCCAGCACCAGGGGGGTATCTGGAAACACCATATATTTT

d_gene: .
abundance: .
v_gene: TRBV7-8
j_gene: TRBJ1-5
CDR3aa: CASSLKLGQTSQPQHF
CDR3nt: TGTGCCAGCAGCTTAAAGTTGGGACAAACAAGCCAGCCCCAGCATTTT

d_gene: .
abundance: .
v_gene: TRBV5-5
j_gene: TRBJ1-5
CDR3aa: CASSRVNQPQHF
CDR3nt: TGTGCCAGCAGCCGAGTGAATCAGCCCCAGCATTTT

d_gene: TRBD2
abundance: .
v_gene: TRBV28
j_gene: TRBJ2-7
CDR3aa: CASVTGGVPYEQYF
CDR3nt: TGTGCCAGCGTTACGGGGGGGGTCCCCTACGAGCAGTACTTC

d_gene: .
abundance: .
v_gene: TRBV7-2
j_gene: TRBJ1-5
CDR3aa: CASSRTGNQPQHF
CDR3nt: TGTGCCAGCAGCCGCACGGGCAATCAGCCCCAGCATTTT

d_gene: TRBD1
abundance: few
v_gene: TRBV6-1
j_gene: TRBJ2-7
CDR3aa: CASLDRVTYEQYF
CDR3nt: TGTGCCAGCCTAGACAGGGTGACCTACGAGCAGTACTTC

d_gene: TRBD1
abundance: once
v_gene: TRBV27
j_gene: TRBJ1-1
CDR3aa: CASSLSRNWDRANTEAFF
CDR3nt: TGTGCCAGCAGTTTATCGAGGAATTGGGACAGGGCCAACACTGAAGCTTTCTTT

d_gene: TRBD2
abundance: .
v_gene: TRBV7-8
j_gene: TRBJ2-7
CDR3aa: CASSLGTSGRGSYEQYF
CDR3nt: TGTGCCAGCAGCTTAGGGACTAGCGGGAGGGGGTCCTACGAGCAGTACTTC

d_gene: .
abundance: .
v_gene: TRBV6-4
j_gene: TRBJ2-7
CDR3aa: CASSRNRDSTYEQYF
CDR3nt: TGTGCCAGCAGTCGTAACCGGGACTCAACCTACGAGCAGTACTTC

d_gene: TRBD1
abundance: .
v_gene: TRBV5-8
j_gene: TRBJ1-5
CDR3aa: CASSLAGGRNQPQNF
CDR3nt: TGTGCCAGCAGCTTGGCAGGGGGACGCAATCAGCCCCAGAATTTT

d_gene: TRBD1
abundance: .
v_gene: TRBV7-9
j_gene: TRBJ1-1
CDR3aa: CSSSQNRGRFTEAFF
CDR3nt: TGTTCCAGCAGCCAAAACAGGGGGCGATTTACTGAAGCTTTCTTT

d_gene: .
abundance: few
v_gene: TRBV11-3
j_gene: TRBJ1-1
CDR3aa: CASSLQGTTEAFF
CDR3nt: TGTGCCAGCAGCTTGCAGGGGACCACTGAAGCTTTCTTT

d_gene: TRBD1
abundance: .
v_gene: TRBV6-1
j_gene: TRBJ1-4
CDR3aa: CASRRDRATNEKLFF
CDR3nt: TGTGCCAGCAGGCGGGACAGGGCAACTAATGAAAAACTGTTTTTT

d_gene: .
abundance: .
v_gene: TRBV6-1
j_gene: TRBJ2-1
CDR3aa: CASSGDRNEQFF
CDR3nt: TGTGCCAGCAGTGGAGATCGGAATGAGCAGTTCTTC

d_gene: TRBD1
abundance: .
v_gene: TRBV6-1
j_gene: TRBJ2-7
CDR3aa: CASYRDRLSYEQYF
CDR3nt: TGTGCCAGTTACCGGGACAGGTTAAGCTACGAGCAGTACTTC

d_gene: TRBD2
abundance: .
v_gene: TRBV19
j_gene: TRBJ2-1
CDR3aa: CASSKRGPYNEQFF
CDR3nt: TGTGCCAGTAGTAAGCGGGGCCCCTACAATGAGCAGTTCTTC

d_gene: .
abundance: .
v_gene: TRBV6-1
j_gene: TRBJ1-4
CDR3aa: CASSEVGYSNEKLFF
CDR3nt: TGTGCCAGCAGTGAAGTTGGTTACAGTAATGAAAAACTGTTTTTT

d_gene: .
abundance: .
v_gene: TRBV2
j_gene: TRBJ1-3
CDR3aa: CASSPMGGVGNTIYF
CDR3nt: TGTGCCAGCAGCCCGATGGGGGGTGTTGGAAACACCATATATTTT

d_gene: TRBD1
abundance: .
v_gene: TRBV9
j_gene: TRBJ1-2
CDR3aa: CASSARTGGQGYGYTF
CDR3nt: TGTGCCAGCAGCGCTCGGACAGGGGGCCAAGGCTATGGCTACACCTTC

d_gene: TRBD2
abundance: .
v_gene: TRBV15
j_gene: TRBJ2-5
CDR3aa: CATSRDVTSGSETQYF
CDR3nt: TGTGCCACCAGCAGAGATGTGACTAGCGGGAGTGAGACCCAGTACTTC

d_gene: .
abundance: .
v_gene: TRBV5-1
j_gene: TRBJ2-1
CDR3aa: CASIGVISSGKTEQFF
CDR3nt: TGCGCCAGCATCGGGGTCATTTCGTCCGGAAAGACTGAGCAGTTCTTC

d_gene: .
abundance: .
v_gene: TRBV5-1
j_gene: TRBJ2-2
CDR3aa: CASREDPNTGELFF
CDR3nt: TGCGCCAGCAGGGAGGACCCCAACACCGGGGAGCTGTTTTTT

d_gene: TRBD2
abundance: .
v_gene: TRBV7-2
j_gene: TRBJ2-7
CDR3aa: CASRPGGGDYEQYF
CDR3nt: TGTGCCAGCAGGCCTGGCGGGGGGGATTACGAGCAGTACTTC

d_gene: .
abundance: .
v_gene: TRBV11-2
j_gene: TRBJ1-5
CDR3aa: CASSLDAGPGQPQHF
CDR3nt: TGTGCCAGCAGCTTAGATGCGGGACCAGGACAGCCCCAGCATTTT

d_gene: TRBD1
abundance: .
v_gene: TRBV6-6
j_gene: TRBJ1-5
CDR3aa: CASSYGDRPNQPQHF
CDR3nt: TGTGCCAGCAGTTACGGGGACAGACCCAATCAGCCCCAGCATTTT

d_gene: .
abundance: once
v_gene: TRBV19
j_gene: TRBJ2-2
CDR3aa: CASSPQGGVATGELFF
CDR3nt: TGTGCCAGTAGTCCCCAGGGGGGCGTCGCCACCGGGGAGCTGTTTTTT

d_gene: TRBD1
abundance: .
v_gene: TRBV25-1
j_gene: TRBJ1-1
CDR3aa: CASRDTRGFSEAFF
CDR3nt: TGTGCCAGCAGAGACACCAGGGGGTTCTCTGAAGCTTTCTTT

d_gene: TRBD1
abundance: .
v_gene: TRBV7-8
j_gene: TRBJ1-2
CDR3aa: CASSPGQGYGYTF
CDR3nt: TGTGCCAGCAGCCCGGGACAGGGATATGGCTACACCTTC

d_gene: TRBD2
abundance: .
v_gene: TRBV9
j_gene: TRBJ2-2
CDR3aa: CASSPSGSGELFF
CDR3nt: TGTGCCAGCAGCCCTAGCGGGAGTGGGGAGCTGTTTTTT

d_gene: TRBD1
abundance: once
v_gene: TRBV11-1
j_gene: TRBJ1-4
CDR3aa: CASSAGTGGRSEKLFF
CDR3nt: TGTGCCAGCAGTGCCGGGACAGGGGGAAGAAGTGAAAAACTGTTTTTT

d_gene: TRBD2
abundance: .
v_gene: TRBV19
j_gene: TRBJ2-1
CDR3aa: CASSRRGYNEQFF
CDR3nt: TGTGCCAGTAGTCGGCGGGGGTACAATGAGCAGTTCTTC

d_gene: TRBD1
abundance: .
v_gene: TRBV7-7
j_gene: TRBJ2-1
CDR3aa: CASSMSLTGGRIGVEQFF
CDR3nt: TGTGCCAGCAGCATGTCGTTGACAGGGGGCAGGATTGGTGTTGAGCAGTTCTTC

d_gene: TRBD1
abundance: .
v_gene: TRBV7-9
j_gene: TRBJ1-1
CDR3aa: CASSLAQGAYEAFF
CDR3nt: TGTGCCAGCAGCTTAGCGCAGGGGGCTTATGAAGCTTTCTTT

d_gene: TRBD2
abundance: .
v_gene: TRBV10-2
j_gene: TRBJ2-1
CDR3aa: CASRETSALQGEQFF
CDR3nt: TGCGCCAGCAGAGAGACTAGCGCACTACAGGGTGAGCAGTTCTTC

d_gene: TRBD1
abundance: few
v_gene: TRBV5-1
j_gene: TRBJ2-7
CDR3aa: CASSLTWVGTGLQYF
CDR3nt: TGCGCCAGCAGCTTAACTTGGGTTGGGACAGGGTTGCAGTACTTC